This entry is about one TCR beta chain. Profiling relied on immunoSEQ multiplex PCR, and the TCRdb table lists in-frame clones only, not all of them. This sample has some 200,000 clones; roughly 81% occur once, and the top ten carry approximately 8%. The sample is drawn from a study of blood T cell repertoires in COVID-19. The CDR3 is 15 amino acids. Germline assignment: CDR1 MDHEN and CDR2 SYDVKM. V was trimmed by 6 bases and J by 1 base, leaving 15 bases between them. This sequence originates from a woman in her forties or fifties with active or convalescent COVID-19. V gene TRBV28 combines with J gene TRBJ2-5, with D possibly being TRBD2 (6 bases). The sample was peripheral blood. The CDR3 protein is CASSLISGLQETQYF. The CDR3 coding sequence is TGTGCCAGCAGCCTAATTAGCGGACTCCAAGAGACCCAGTACTTC.